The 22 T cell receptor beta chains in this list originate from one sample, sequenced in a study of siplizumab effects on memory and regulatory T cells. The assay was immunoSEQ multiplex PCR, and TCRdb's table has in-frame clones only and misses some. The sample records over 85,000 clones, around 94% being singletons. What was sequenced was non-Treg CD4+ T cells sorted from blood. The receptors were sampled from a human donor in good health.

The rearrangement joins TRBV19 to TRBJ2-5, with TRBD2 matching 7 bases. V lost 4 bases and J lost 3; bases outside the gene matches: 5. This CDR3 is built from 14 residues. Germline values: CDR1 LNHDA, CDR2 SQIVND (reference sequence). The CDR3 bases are TGTGCCAGTAGTACCTGGGGGGGAGAAGAGACCCAGTACTTC. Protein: CASSTWGGEETQYF.

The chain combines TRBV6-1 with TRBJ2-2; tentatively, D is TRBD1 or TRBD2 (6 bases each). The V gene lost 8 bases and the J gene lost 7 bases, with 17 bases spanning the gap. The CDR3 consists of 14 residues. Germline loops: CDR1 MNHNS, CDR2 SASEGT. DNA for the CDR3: TGTGCCAGCGCGGGTGGGGGGCGCGGCGGGGAGCTGTTTTTT. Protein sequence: CASAGGGRGGELFF.

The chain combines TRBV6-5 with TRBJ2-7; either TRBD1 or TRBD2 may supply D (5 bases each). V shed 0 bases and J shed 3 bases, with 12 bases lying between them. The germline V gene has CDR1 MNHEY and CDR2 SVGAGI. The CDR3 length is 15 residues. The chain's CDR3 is CASSYSGAGSYEQYF. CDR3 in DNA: TGTGCCAGCAGTTACTCAGGGGCGGGTAGCTACGAGCAGTACTTC.

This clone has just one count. CDR3 sequence reads: CASSYTQTNSPLHF. The CDR3 DNA sequence: TGTGCCAGCAGTTATACCCAGACTAATTCACCCCTCCACTTT. J is TRBJ1-6 and V is TRBV6-5; D not certain. CDR1 MNHEY and CDR2 SVGAGI come from the germline V gene. There are 14 residues in the CDR3. Deletions cut 3 bases from V and 6 bases from J, with 9 bases between.

The CDR3 loop is CASSWARGRDQPQHF. As DNA, the CDR3 is TGTGCCAGCAGCTGGGCCAGGGGGCGAGATCAGCCCCAGCATTTT. V gene TRBV7-8 combines with J gene TRBJ1-5; 8 bases line up with TRBD1. The CDR3 length is 15 residues. The ends lost 4 bases at V and 5 bases at J; junction bases unmatched: 7. Germline CDR1 and CDR2: SGHVS and FQNEAQ.

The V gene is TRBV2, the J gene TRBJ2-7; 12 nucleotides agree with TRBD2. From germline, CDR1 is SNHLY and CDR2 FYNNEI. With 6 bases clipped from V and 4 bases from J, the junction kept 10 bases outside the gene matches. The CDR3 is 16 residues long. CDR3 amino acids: CASSLSILAGGYEQYF. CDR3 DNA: TGTGCCAGCAGCTTAAGTATTCTAGCGGGAGGGTACGAGCAGTACTTC.

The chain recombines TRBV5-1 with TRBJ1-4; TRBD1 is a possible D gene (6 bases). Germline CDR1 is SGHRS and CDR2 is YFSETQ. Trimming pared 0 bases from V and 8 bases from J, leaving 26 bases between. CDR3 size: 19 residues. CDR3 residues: CASSLEGIGQGYPPEKLFF. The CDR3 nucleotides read TGCGCCAGCAGCTTGGAAGGGATTGGTCAGGGGTACCCTCCGGAAAAACTGTTTTTT.

This chain's CDR3 is CASSLVEGEGGYTF. CDR3 in DNA: TGCGCCAGCAGCTTAGTGGAGGGAGAAGGTGGCTACACCTTC. V is TRBV5-1 and J is TRBJ1-2; D gene unclear. The ends were cut back, 2 bases at V and 7 bases at J, with 15 bases in the middle. There are 14 residues in the CDR3. Germline V gene data show CDR1 as SGHRS and CDR2 as YFSETQ. Based on the CDR3 plus reference TRBV5-1 and TRBJ1-2, the full variable domain is KAGVTQTPRYLIKTRGQQVTLSCSPISGHRSVSWYQQTPGQGLQFLFEYFSETQRNKGNFPGRFSGRQFSNSRSEMNVSTLELGDSALYLCASSLVEGEGGYTFGSGTRLTVV.

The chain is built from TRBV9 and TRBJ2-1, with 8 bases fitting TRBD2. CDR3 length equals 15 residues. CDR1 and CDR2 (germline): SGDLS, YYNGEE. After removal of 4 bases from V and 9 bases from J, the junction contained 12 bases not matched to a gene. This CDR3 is CASSSPSGGVGEQFF. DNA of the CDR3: TGTGCCAGCAGCTCACCAAGCGGGGGTGTAGGTGAGCAGTTCTTC.

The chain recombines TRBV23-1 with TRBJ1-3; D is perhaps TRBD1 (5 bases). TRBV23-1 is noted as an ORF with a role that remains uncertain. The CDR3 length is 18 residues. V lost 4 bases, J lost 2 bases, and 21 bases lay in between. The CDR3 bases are TGCGCCAGCAGTCCCAAGAGCGGGGCCCGGAGAGCTGGAAACACCATATATTTT. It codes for CASSPKSGARRAGNTIYF.

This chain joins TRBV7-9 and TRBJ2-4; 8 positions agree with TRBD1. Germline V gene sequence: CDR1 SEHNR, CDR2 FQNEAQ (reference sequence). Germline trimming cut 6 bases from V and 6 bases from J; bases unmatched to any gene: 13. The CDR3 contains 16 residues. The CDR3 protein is CASRPYGQGSPNIQYF. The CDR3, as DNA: TGTGCCAGCAGACCGTACGGACAGGGAAGTCCAAACATTCAGTACTTC.

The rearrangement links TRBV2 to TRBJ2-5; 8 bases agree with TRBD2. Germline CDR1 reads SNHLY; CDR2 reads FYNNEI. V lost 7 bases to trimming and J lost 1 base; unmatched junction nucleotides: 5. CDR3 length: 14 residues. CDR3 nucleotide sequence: TGTGCCAGCAAGACGGGGGGGCCCCAAGAGACCCAGTACTTC. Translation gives CASKTGGPQETQYF.

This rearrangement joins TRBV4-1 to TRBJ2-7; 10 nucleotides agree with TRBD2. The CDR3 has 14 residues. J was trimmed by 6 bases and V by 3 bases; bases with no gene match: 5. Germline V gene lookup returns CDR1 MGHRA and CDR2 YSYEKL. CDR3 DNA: TGCGCCAGCAGCCAGGCTAGCGGGAGCCCCGAGCAGTACTTC. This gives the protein CASSQASGSPEQYF.

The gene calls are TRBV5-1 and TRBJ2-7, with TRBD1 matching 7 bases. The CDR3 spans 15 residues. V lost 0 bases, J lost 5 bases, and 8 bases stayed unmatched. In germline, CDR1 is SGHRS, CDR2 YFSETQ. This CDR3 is CASSLAVTGRDEQYF. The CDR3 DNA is TGCGCCAGCAGCTTGGCCGTGACAGGGCGGGACGAGCAGTACTTC.

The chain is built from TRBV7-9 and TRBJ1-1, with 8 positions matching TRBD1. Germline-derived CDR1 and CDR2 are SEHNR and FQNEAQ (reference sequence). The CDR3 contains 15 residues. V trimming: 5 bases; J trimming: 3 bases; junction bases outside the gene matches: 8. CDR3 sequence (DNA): TGTGCCAGCAGCGCAGAGACAGGGGATGACACTGAAGCTTTCTTT. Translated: CASSAETGDDTEAFF.

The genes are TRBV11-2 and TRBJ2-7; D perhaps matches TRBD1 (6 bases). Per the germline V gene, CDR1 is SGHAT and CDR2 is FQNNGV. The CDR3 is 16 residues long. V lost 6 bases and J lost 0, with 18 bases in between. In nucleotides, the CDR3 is TGTGCCAGCAGATCCCTCAGGGGACGGAGCTCCTACGAGCAGTACTTC. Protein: CASRSLRGRSSYEQYF.

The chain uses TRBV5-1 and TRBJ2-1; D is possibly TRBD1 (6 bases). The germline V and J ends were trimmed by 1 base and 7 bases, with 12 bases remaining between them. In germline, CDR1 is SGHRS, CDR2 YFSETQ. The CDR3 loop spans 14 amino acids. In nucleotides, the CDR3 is TGCGCCAGCAGCTTGCCCAGGGGTAGGAATGAGCAGTTCTTC. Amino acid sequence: CASSLPRGRNEQFF.

Written as DNA, the CDR3 is TGTGCCAGCAGTTACAGGGTAGGGGACGAGCAGTACTTC. It is translated as CASSYRVGDEQYF. This chain joins TRBV27 and TRBJ2-7; TRBD1 is a possible D gene (6 bases). This CDR3 spans 13 amino acids. V was trimmed by 4 bases and J by 5 bases, leaving 12 bases between them. CDR1 is MNHEY, CDR2 SMNVEV, per germline (reference sequence).

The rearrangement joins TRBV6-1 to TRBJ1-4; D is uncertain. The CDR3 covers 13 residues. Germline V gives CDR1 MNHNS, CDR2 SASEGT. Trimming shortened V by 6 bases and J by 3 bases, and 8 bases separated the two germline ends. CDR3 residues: CASSDGSNEKLFF. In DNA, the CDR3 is TGTGCCAGCAGCGACGGTTCTAATGAAAAACTGTTTTTT.

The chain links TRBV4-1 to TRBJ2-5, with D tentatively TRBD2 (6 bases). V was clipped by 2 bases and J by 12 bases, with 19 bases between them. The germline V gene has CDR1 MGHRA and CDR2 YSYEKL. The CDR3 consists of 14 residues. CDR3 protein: CASSQPPRSWGEYF. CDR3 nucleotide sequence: TGCGCCAGCAGCCAACCCCCCAGGTCGTGGGGGGAGTACTTC.

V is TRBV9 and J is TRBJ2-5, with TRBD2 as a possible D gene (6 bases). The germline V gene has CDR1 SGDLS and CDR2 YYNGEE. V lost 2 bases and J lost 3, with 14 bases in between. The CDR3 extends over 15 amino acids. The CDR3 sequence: CASSVGGTTEETQYF. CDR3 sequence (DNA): TGTGCCAGCAGCGTGGGCGGGACCACGGAAGAGACCCAGTACTTC.

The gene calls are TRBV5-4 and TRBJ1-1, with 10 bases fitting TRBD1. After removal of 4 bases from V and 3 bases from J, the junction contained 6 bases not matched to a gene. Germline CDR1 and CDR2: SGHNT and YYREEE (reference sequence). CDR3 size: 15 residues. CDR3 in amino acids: CASSATGGKDTEAFF. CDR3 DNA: TGTGCCAGCAGCGCGACAGGGGGCAAGGACACTGAAGCTTTCTTT.